This TCR beta chain was obtained from a study of CD8 T cells in Susac syndrome. Overall study findings and caveats: The study recognized that its TCR sequencing and HLA analysis covered a relatively small number of individuals.

Germline loops: CDR1 GTSNPN, CDR2 SVGIG (reference sequence). This CDR3 has 13 residues. The V and J ends lost 3 bases and 1 base respectively, with 7 bases between them. In regard to this clonotype: Its matching antigen is unknown.

Roughly 0.45 to 1 ug RNA was reverse transcribed with random hexamers. The TCR beta CDR3 was amplified by immunoSEQ multiplex PCR across 54 Vbeta, 13 Jbeta. Each CDR3 protein gets one entry after TCRdb re-called the immunoSEQ multiplex PCR reads with MiXCR. Here the sample spans roughly 180,000 distinct CDR3 sequences, about 95% being singletons. CD8+ and CD4+ T cells from blood underwent TCR beta sequencing, which was carried out in a high-throughput format. TEMRA cells were FACS-enriched, while CD8+ and CD4+ T cells were negatively isolated. The sample was CD4+ T cells from PBMCs. This chain uses TRBV30 with TRBJ1-5, with D uncertain. The TCR was taken from a human donor in good health. In DNA, the CDR3 is TGTGCCTGGAGGGAAGGGAGCAATCAGCCCCAGCATTTT. It translates to CAWREGSNQPQHF.